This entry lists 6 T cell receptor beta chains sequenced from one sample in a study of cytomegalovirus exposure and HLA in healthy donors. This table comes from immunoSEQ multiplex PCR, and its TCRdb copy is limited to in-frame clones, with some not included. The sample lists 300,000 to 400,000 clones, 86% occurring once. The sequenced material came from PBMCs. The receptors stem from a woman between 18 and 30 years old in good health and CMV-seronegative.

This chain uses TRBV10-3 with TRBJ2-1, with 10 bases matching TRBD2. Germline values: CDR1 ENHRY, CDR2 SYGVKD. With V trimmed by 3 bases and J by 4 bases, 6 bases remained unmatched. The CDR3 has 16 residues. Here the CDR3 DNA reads TGTGCCATCAGTGATACGAGCGGGGGGGATTACAATGAGCAGTTCTTC. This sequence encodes CAISDTSGGDYNEQFF.

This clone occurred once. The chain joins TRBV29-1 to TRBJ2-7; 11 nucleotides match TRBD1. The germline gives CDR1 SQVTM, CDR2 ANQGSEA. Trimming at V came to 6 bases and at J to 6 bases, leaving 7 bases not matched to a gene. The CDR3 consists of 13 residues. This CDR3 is CSVAGQGVGEQYF. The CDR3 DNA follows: TGCAGCGTAGCGGGACAGGGGGTCGGCGAGCAGTACTTC.

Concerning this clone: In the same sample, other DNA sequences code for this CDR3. The CDR3 protein is CASSLAAGYEQYF. In DNA form, the CDR3 reads TGCGCCAGCAGCTTGGCGGCGGGTTACGAGCAGTACTTC. The chain uses TRBV5-1 and TRBJ2-7; a weak D match, TRBD2 (5 bases). The CDR3 covers 13 residues. The V end lost 0 bases, the J end lost 4 bases, and 8 bases lay between the germline ends. The germline V gene encodes CDR1 SGHRS and CDR2 YFSETQ.

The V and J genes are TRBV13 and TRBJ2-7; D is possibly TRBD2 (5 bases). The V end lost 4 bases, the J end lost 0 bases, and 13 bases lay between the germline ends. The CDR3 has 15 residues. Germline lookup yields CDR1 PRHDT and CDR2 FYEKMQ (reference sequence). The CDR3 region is CASSSQTTHSYEQYF. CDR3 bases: TGTGCCAGCAGCTCACAGACTACCCACTCCTACGAGCAGTACTTC.

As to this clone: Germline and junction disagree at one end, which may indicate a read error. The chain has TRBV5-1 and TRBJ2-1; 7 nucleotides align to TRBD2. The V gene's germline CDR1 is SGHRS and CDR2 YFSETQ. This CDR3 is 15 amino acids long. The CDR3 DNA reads TGCGCCAGCAGCTTTGGGGGAGGGCCCTATAATGAGCAGTTCTTC. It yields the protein CASSFGGGPYNEQFF.

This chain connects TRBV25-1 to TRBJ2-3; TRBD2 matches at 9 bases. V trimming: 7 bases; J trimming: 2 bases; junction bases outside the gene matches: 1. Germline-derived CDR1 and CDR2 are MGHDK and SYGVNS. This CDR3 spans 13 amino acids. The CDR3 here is CASTSGVTDTQYF. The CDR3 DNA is TGTGCCAGCACTAGCGGGGTCACAGATACGCAGTATTTT.